Each of the 5 T cell receptor beta chains below was sequenced from the same sample in a study of spatial heterogeneity in lung cancer. Study-wide results and limits: Higher tumor mutation counts went along with higher counts of expanded intratumoral alpha and beta TCRs.

The time point denotes: sample taken at primary tumor resection. For these receptors, no antigen is known. Using its own MiXCR run on the 5' RACE reads, TCRdb lists one record per CDR3 protein. The data show over 5,500 distinct CDR3 sequences, less than 15% seen once. This material consisted of lung tumor tissue, taken at surgery. The receptors here all came from a male donor with early-stage non-small cell lung cancer.

This clonotype is classed as medium-sized. This beta chain lies outside the target of a library built for alpha chains; its clone size means little. The chain joins TRBV2 to TRBJ2-3, with a tentative D call TRBD2 (6 bases). Per germline, CDR1 SNHLY and CDR2 FYNNEI. V lost 3 bases, J lost 8 bases, and 6 bases lay in between. This CDR3 comprises 11 residues. The CDR3 nucleotides are TGTGCCAGCAGTGAGGGAGGTACGCAGTATTTT. Amino acids: CASSEGGTQYF.

This clonotype was recorded at least ten times. Little can be read into the size of this beta chain, an off-target read in a library designed for alpha chains. V gene TRBV5-1 combines with J gene TRBJ2-2; possible D gene TRBD2, 6 bases. CDR1 and CDR2 from the germline V gene are SGHRS and YFSETQ. CDR3 length: 14 amino acids. V lost 7 bases and J 0 bases, leaving 10 bases between the germline ends. For the CDR3, the DNA is TGCGCCAGCGGAATAGCGGCGAACACCGGGGAGCTGTTTTTT. As protein: CASGIAANTGELFF.

This clonotype is medium-sized in the sample. A library made for alpha chains picked up this beta chain off target, so its size means little. V is TRBV29-1 and J is TRBJ2-1, with 8 bases fitting TRBD2. J gave up 6 bases and V 3 bases, and 22 bases lay outside the gene matches. The CDR3 totals 19 residues. Germline-derived CDR1 and CDR2 are SQVTM and ANQGSEA. CDR3 in DNA: TGCAGCGTTGACGAGACCTGGAGTAGCGGGATCCCCTGGGCCAATGAGCAGTTCTTC. Translating gives CSVDETWSSGIPWANEQFF.

This clonotype was observed many times. Because this beta chain is a stray read in a library intended to capture alpha chains, its abundance should not be given much weight. This chain links TRBV11-3 with TRBJ2-2; D ambiguous. CDR1 is SGHNT, CDR2 YENEEA, per germline. There are 13 residues in the CDR3. V gave up 0 bases and J gave up 6 bases, with 5 bases separating them. CDR3 DNA sequence: TGTGCCAGCAGCTTAGATTTTTCCGGGGAGCTGTTTTTT. This encodes CASSLDFSGELFF.

This clonotype came up many times. Being off target in a library aimed at alpha chains, this beta chain has a size of little meaning. The rearrangement joins TRBV7-9 to TRBJ1-5; possible D gene TRBD1, 5 bases. The CDR3 totals 15 residues. V was clipped by 1 base and J by 2 bases, with 9 bases between them. Germline V gene sequence: CDR1 SEHNR, CDR2 FQNEAQ (reference sequence). CDR3 residues: CASSLDGHRNQPQHF. CDR3 coding DNA: TGTGCCAGCAGCTTAGACGGACACCGCAATCAGCCCCAGCATTTT.